This TCR beta chain was retrieved from a study of OX40 agonist ivuxolimab in advanced cancers. A note on the overall study: Ivuxolimab was a fully human IgG2 agonistic monoclonal antibody targeting the costimulatory receptor OX40 (CD134). Intravenous ivuxolimab was administered to patients every 2 weeks at six dose levels: 0.01, 0.1, 0.3, 1.5, 3 and 10 mg/kg. Among the roughly 52 dose-escalation patients, 19 had hepatocellular carcinoma, some 15 melanoma, 9 renal cell carcinoma and 9 head and neck cancer. In the dose-escalation cohort, 70% to 90% of patients were male, and the mean age was around 60 years with a range of roughly 23 to 79. Patients were allowed to have had prior anti-PD-1, anti-PD-L1 or anti-CTLA-4 therapy, and 30% to 50% of the dose-escalation patients had previously received checkpoint inhibitors. Three dose-escalation patients achieved partial responses, one with hepatocellular carcinoma and two with cutaneous melanoma. The purpose of peripheral TCRbeta sequencing was to test whether ivuxolimab changed TCR sequence diversity and led to clonal T-cell expansion. The monotherapy dose-escalation portion (N of about 49 patients) of the phase I ivuxolimab trial is reported in the paper.

For this chain, trimming is 4 bases at the V end and 6 bases at the J end, and the number of junction bases without a gene match is 9. CDR1 and CDR2 are drawn from the germline V gene: SGHDT, YYEEEE. The CDR3 contains 14 residues, cysteine and phenylalanine counted. The DNA shown is the 42-base CDR3, in frame from base 1. Genomic DNA was extracted from sorted cells for sequencing of the TCRbeta CDR3 region. TCRbeta CDR3 regions were sequenced using the immunoSEQ Assay. This is the immuneACCESS table as TCRdb keeps it, with only in-frame sequences that have V and J called. A part of the clones is gone; compared with another copy, unresolved V genes explain less than half, and the rest is unexplained. Across this sample there are around 66,000 clones, with 84% seen only once. Less than 4.5% of the sample rests with the top ten. Patients with autoimmune disease history or receiving systemic immunosuppression were excluded from the trial. Peripheral blood for TCR sequencing was drawn from every dose cohort at baseline, at cycle 4 day 1 and at cycle 7 day 1. Samples were obtained from an open-label, multicenter, first-in-human phase I dose-escalation trial of ivuxolimab. Adults with locally advanced or metastatic head and neck squamous cell, hepatocellular, melanoma or renal cell carcinoma were enrolled in the trial. Before TCR sequencing, CD4+ T cells and CD8+ T cells from peripheral blood were sorted into separate populations.

Broader findings and caveats from the paper: Antigen specificity was not determined for the clonally expanded peripheral T cells. In the 0.1-3.0 mg/kg groups, partial responders had among the lowest normalized peripheral clonal expansion, particularly in CD8+ T cells. After ivuxolimab, expanded clones were on average more numerous among CD8+ T cells than among CD4+ T cells. Low levels of normalized T-cell clonal expansion were also seen in some nonresponding patients. At doses of 0.1 to 3.0 mg/kg, clonal expansion of both CD4+ and CD8+ T cells in blood was seen between baseline and week 6.

With respect to this clone: No cognate antigen has been identified for it. Nothing much larger sits one base from this clone, and base qualities are not available.

The sequence was obtained from an adult with an advanced solid tumor such as melanoma, head and neck, liver or kidney cancer. Specimen: CD4+ or CD8+ T cells sorted from blood, collected in a trial of the OX40 agonist ivuxolimab. Recombination connected TRBV5-6 to TRBJ1-1; TRBD1 matches 7 bases in the middle. The CDR3 in this case is CASSKLQGMSEAFF. The DNA sequence is given as TGTGCCAGCAGCAAACTACAGGGGATGTCTGAAGCTTTCTTT.